Given below is one T cell receptor beta chain in context. The sample belongs to a study of blood T cell repertoires in COVID-19. This table comes from immunoSEQ multiplex PCR, and its TCRdb copy is limited to in-frame clones, with some not included. The sample lists tens of thousands of clones; roughly 85% were seen once. V shed 10 bases and J 6 bases; nucleotides not matched to a gene: 8. CDR1 and CDR2 (germline): SNHLY, FYNNEI. The CDR3 contains 14 residues. This sequence originates from a human donor in a cohort sampled during active COVID-19. Material: peripheral blood. V and J are TRBV2 and TRBJ2-1; TRBD1 matches 11 bases. DNA for the CDR3: TGTGCCACCTCCGGGACAGGGGGATCCAATGAGCAGTTCTTC. Translation: CATSGTGGSNEQFF. The variable domain in full, with the rest retrieved from reference TRBV2 and TRBJ2-1, is EPEVTQTPSHQVTQMGQEVILRCVPISNHLYFYWYRQILGQKVEFLVSFYNNEISEKSEIFDDQFSVERPDGSNFTLKIRSTKLEDSAMYFCATSGTGGSNEQFFGPGTRLTVL.